This T cell receptor (beta chain) was captured in a study of T cells in Graves' hyperthyroidism and ophthalmopathy (dated by TCRdb to 2018 to 2020). About the study as a whole: Peripheral blood was collected at initial diagnosis, before any treatment. The approximately 100 discovery patients were randomly split 7:3 into training and test sets. In addition, the study compared T-cell repertoires in thyroid tissue and in blood from six Graves' hyperthyroidism patients. The paper describes TCR Vbeta CDR3 sequencing of 130 to 150 peripheral blood samples, made up of 43 ophthalmopathy patients, approximately 73 hyperthyroidism patients and roughly 17 progressor patients. An independent validation cohort of fewer than 20 hyperthyroidism patients and about 16 patients who later progressed to ophthalmopathy tested prospective prediction of ophthalmopathy. TCR V-J signatures able to tell the groups apart were searched for in a discovery cohort of around 95 patients, of whom over 40 had Graves' ophthalmopathy and around 57 had stable Graves' hyperthyroidism. Once sampling was done, hyperthyroidism patients were given methimazole at a starting dose of 30 mg daily, whereas ophthalmopathy patients were given high-dose intravenous methylprednisolone. What the research found in general, with its limitations: Most expanded thyroid clonotypes (frequency above 0.001) were also found in blood, which suggests that blood repertoires may mirror thyroid immune responses. No statistical method was used to fix the sample size in advance, and group allocation was not hidden from the investigators. A model built on a 13 V-J signature distinguished ophthalmopathy from stable hyperthyroidism, reaching 87.88% sensitivity and around 81% specificity in cross-validation and 80%/75% in testing. In validation, progression to ophthalmopathy was predicted by the model with 70.59% sensitivity and 72% to 85% specificity, a median of around 5.9 months before onset.

Reading the germline V gene (reference sequence) gives CDR1 LNHDA and CDR2 SQIVND. V sheds 3 bases and J sheds 6 bases, leaving 14 bases between their ends. The CDR3 goes from the cysteine to the phenylalanine over 14 residues. CDR3 DNA is the only sequence kept; it has 42 bases, read in frame from the first base. Ophthalmopathy patients had moderately to severely active disease, Clinical Activity Score of at least 3, NOSPECS grade of at least 4, and duration under 3 months. Any patient with an uncontrolled infection, another autoimmune disease, pregnancy or lactation was excluded. Diagnoses were based on clinical symptoms, serum thyroxine and TRAb, thyroid ultrasound and orbital computed tomography. PBMCs were separated from about 10 ml of fresh peripheral blood using Ficoll-Paque density gradient centrifugation. Total RNA was extracted using Trizol reagent, and RNA quality was assessed on an Agilent 2100 Bioanalyzer.

Details on this clonotype: It lacks a known antigen. No much larger clone exists at a distance of one base, and base qualities are not known.

Amplification of TCR beta CDR3 regions was carried out from RNA transcripts. The first round of RT-PCR for the TCR CDR3 was performed with the HTBI primer set and the Qiagen OneStep RT-PCR kit. Libraries were constructed in a second round of multiplex PCR, after which size selection and purification were carried out. Libraries were sequenced paired-end with 100 bp reads on an Illumina HiSeq2000. The authors' analysis ran thus. SOAPnuke was used to process the raw data, removing reads that contained adapters or uncalled bases, had a mean Phred below 15, or lacked an exact match to the constant primer or identifier. COPE v1.2.5 was used to merge the high-quality paired reads, and each unique nucleotide sequence was defined as a clonotype. MiTCR v1.1 was used to align clonotypes to the IMGT TRBV, TRBD and TRBJ reference segments. Analysis was restricted to V-J combinations with a frequency above 0.0001, which covered about 99% of repertoires. A TCS score was defined as the ratio between F50 (clonal expansion) and ExV (chaos), using BLOSUM62-based TCRdist between CDR3 peptides within each V-J. Welch's t-statistics and random forest reduced around 510 V-J features to 10 to 15, which were used in a naive Bayes classifier (R e1071). The raw public reads went through TCRdb reprocessing: fastp at Q25, MiXCR clone calling, in-frame beta chains kept. Rows matching on CDR3 protein sequence are summarized as one entry with the most common DNA and genes. V and J calls and clone size were set by TCRdb, not the authors. The sample includes about 600,000 distinct CDR3 sequences, with about 14% observed a single time. Around 12% of the sample lies in the top ten.

What was sequenced was blood. The chain is encoded by TRBV19 joined to TRBJ1-2; D gene: possibly TRBD1, on 5 matching bases. The TCR comes from a woman between 50 and 59 years old with Graves' ophthalmopathy. The CDR3 here reads CASSIHRSRDGYTF. The DNA is TGTGCCAGTAGTATTCACAGGAGCAGGGATGGCTACACCTTC.